The sample holds a few counts of the clone carrying this TCR beta chain. Its antigen is as yet unknown. PCR employed 60 Vbeta and 13 Jbeta primers. Only in-frame clones appear in the TCRdb table, and some are missing; sequencing was by immunoSEQ multiplex PCR. The data hold 100,000 or so clones, with roughly 79% observed a single time. The sample is drawn from a study of cytomegalovirus exposure and HLA in healthy donors. The V gene's germline CDR1 is SGHNT and CDR2 YYREEE (reference sequence). The CDR3 loop spans 12 amino acids. The ends were cut back, 5 bases at V and 10 bases at J, with 15 bases in the middle. Study-wide findings and caveats: By a later analysis, the bulk of CMV-associated TCR beta chains appeared HLA-restricted. In vitro assays verified that a few CMV-associated chains recognized CMV antigens specifically. Among TCR sequences, most were rare, though some public TCRs appeared in many donors. CMV serostatus alone was available as immune exposure information.

This chain connects TRBV5-4 to TRBJ1-1, with D possibly matching TRBD1 (6 bases). The specimen sequenced was PBMCs. The receptor's source is a middle-aged woman in good health and CMV-seronegative. The CDR3 nucleotides read TGTGCCAGCAGGACCGGGTTAGGGGGAGCTTTCTTT. Protein product: CASRTGLGGAFF.